This TCR beta chain was profiled in a study of early T cells in non-severe SARS-CoV-2 infection. Background on the study: Sequencing used unsorted whole-blood bulk RNA, so chains lack pairing.

V lost 3 bases and J 1 base, leaving 13 bases between the germline ends. The CDR3 covers 16 residues. In the library, individual cDNA molecules carried attached unique molecular identifiers. One entry per CDR3 protein, called by TCRdb with MiXCR from the 5' RACE reads. The top ten hold about 3.1% of the sample, which has about 80,000 distinct CDR3 sequences, roughly a sixth seen once. This clonotype turned up a few times. Its antigen is not identified. Study-wide results and limits: Comparison of clonotypes with VDJdb favored anti-spike CD8 responses while missing private and CD4 specificities.

This TCR came from an adult who was a healthcare worker with PCR-confirmed SARS-CoV-2 infection or an uninfected control (not recorded which). The chain has TRBV12-3 or TRBV12-4 and TRBJ2-1, with D perhaps TRBD2 (7 bases). The sequenced sample was whole blood. The CDR3 DNA is TGTGCCAGCAGTTTTGGGGGGGCCCTGTCCTACAATGAGCAGTTCTTC. Its protein product is CASSFGGALSYNEQFF.